These T cell receptor beta chains were read from a single sample in a study of neurological immune-mediated disorders. TCRdb redid the calling of the 5' RACE reads with MiXCR, one entry per CDR3 protein. The sample consists of roughly 80,000 distinct CDR3 sequences, under 13% of them appearing once. Sequenced: PBMCs. Receptor source: a middle-aged man in good health. Each CDR3 is given with its conserved first and last residue. Clone sizes are given selectively: once, few, many, or a class where the clone is expanded.

V | size | length | CDR3
TRBV27 | many | 14 | CASSLVGAQETQYF
TRBV7-2 | many | 13 | CASRTTAYTEAFF
TRBV6-8 | many | 14 | CASRYLTVNTEAFF
TRBV5-6 | many | 14 | CASSRTGAAYEQYF
TRBV2 | many | 12 | CASGRGNQPQHF
TRBV5-1 | many | 17 | CASSPSGGSSSTDTQYF
TRBV7-9 | many | 11 | CASGFGTEAFF
TRBV28 | few | 15 | CASSTPGGGAYGYTF
TRBV29-1 | many | 14 | CSVRPTGTNTEAFF
TRBV20-1 | many | 16 | CSASSSGRKGGYEQYF
TRBV7-2 | many | 18 | CASSLVGSGGNHPYEQYF
TRBV15 | many | 14 | CATSREATGTKQHF
TRBV9 | many | 16 | CASSVADTGGRNEQFF
TRBV20-1 | NA | 13 | CSAPDRGHSEQFF
TRBV21-1 | many | 17 | CASSKENSDIAKNIQYF
TRBV9 | medium-sized | 15 | CASSVDNRGGNEQFF
TRBV10-1 | many | 16 | CASSQSRGRDGQPQHF
TRBV5-5 | many | 16 | CASSLAWGLEGQPQHF
TRBV25-1 | many | 14 | CASSARLERHEQYF
TRBV12-3/TRBV12-4 | many | 14 | CASRSSLGANVLTF
TRBV5-1 | many | 13 | CASSFGGPGELFF
TRBV6-5 | many | 13 | CASSYGRTDTQYF
TRBV6-5 | many | 18 | CASSYSLEGASSYNEQFF
TRBV5-8 | many | 12 | CASSRDAYEQYF
TRBV12-3/TRBV12-4 | many | 11 | CASSFQNTIYF
TRBV7-9 | many | 12 | CASSHLGTEAFF
TRBV3-1 | many | 14 | CASSLDGSTDTQYF
TRBV20-1 | many | 14 | CSARKAGARDTQYF
TRBV7-9 | many | 14 | CASSLRGVPYEQYF
TRBV7-9 | NA | 15 | CASSLETGSSYEQYF
TRBV20-1 | many | 13 | CSAAGRDGNTIYF
TRBV20-1 | many | 17 | CSVTTSGGAGPYNEQFF
TRBV6-2/TRBV6-3 | many | 15 | CASSHGTASTGELFF
TRBV20-1 | many | 15 | CSARDPSSGNQPQHF
TRBV5-1 | NA | 19 | CASSLAPLGEDSGANVPTF
TRBV5-1 | many | 13 | CASSEGSGVTQYF
TRBV5-1 | many | 17 | CASSTAGGLTSTDTQYF
TRBV6-4 | many | 11 | CASTIRQPQHF
TRBV3-1 | many | 16 | CASSQMDLLAQETQYF
TRBV5-1 | NA | 16 | CASSLNGVTGTDTQYF
TRBV7-3 | many | 17 | CASPSPTKKTGIHGYTF
TRBV6-6 | NA | 17 | CASRGTGSRIAGETQYF
TRBV5-5 | many | 16 | CASSLDFRVNTGELFF
TRBV6-6 | many | 12 | CASSSTRYEQYF
TRBV20-1 | many | 15 | CSAPNPTGGMEEQYF
TRBV7-9 | many | 15 | CASSPPGTDGGELFF
TRBV5-1 | many | 13 | CASSHIVPGELFF
TRBV11-2 | many | 13 | CASSSVPPNIQYF
TRBV14 | many | 13 | CASSQYGWAEQYF
TRBV10-3 | many | 14 | CAISDLGPYNEQFF